This T cell receptor (beta chain) was profiled in a study of T cell repertoires in cytomegalovirus infection. Study-level background: From public TCR beta signatures came an indication of both CMV infection and matching HLA type.

One entry per CDR3 protein results from TCRdb running MiXCR on the reads. Here the sample spans about 85,000 distinct CDR3 sequences, 40% to 50% being singletons. V lost 6 bases, J lost 7 bases, and 13 bases stayed unmatched. The CDR3 sequence is 15 residues long. Study-level findings and limits: Cumulative public TCR beta family frequency identified CMV carriers with the relevant HLA.

Points on this clonotype: Its antigen is not known.

V gene TRBV12-3 or TRBV12-4 combines with J gene TRBJ2-3; 7 nucleotides line up with TRBD2. The sample here was CD8+ T cells from cultured PBMCs, taken from culture after CMV antigen stimulation. The sequence came from a human donor in good health (CMV status not recorded). Some clones in this sample may be carry-over from other donors' samples. The CDR3 protein is CASSFGGTPGNTQYF. CDR3 bases: TGTGCCAGCAGCTTCGGGGGGACTCCCGGGAATACGCAGTATTTT.